This T cell receptor beta chain was retrieved from a study of early T cells in non-severe SARS-CoV-2 infection. Unique molecular identifiers were added to individual cDNA molecules. Via MiXCR, TCRdb re-called the 5' RACE reads, giving one row per CDR3 protein. Among about 55,000 distinct CDR3 sequences, around 14% were seen once, and the ten largest hold roughly 10%. V lost 1 base, J lost 5 bases, and 6 bases lay in between. Per the germline V gene, CDR1 is SGHDN and CDR2 is FVKESK. This CDR3 has 14 residues. The chain employs TRBV14 and TRBJ1-6, with D unclear. Sequenced material: whole blood, taken at baseline. The sequence derives from an adult who was a healthcare worker with PCR-confirmed SARS-CoV-2 infection or an uninfected control (not recorded which). CDR3 amino acids: CASSQGTDNSPLHF. The CDR3 region has the DNA TGTGCCAGCAGCCAAGGGACTGATAATTCACCCCTCCACTTT.